A selection of T cell receptor beta chains follows, all from one sample in a study of blood T cell repertoires in COVID-19. Method: immunoSEQ multiplex PCR; TCRdb's copy keeps in-frame clones and lacks some. The repertoire holds about 100,000 clones, with just over 85% as singletons. The source material was peripheral blood. The receptors derive from a human donor in a cohort sampled during active COVID-19. CDR3s include the opening cysteine and the closing phenylalanine or tryptophan. Fields, in order: J gene, clone size, V gene, D gene, CDR3 DNA, CDR3 protein. The D gene is left open where the match is weak. Part of the rows lack a size; the others show once, few, many or a class for expanded clones.

TRBJ2-1 | NA | TRBV18 | NA | TGTGCCAGCTCACCTACAGATGAGCAGTTCTTC | CASSPTDEQFF
TRBJ2-7 | NA | TRBV6-1 | NA | TGTGCCAGCAGTGAACTCCAGGGACTTTCCTACGAGCAGTACTTC | CASSELQGLSYEQYF
TRBJ1-1 | NA | TRBV28 | NA | TGTGCCAGCGCCAGGGGCTTCGGCACTGAAGCTTTCTTT | CASARGFGTEAFF
TRBJ2-1 | NA | TRBV27 | TRBD2 | TGTGCCAGCAGCTCGACTAGCGGGAGTGAGGGGTTCTTC | CASSSTSGSEGFF
TRBJ2-7 | NA | TRBV11-2 | NA | TGTGCCAGCAGCCCCAGGGTTCCCCACGAGCAGTACTTC | CASSPRVPHEQYF
TRBJ1-1 | few | TRBV9 | NA | TGTGCCAGCAGCGTACGAGGAGGGTGGGGCACTGAAGCTTTCTTT | CASSVRGGWGTEAFF
TRBJ2-5 | once | TRBV5-1 | NA | TGCGCCAGCTCCGACGGGGGAGGAGAGACCCAGTACTTC | CASSDGGGETQYF
TRBJ2-5 | NA | TRBV5-1 | NA | TGCGCCAGCAGGGGAGAAGGAGCCCAGTACTTC | CASRGEGAQYF
TRBJ1-2 | NA | TRBV6-2/TRBV6-3 | NA | TGTGCCAGCAGTTACTCGGGGGCCGGGTATGGCTACACCTTC | CASSYSGAGYGYTF
TRBJ1-2 | NA | TRBV29-1 | NA | TGCAGCGCCGTGGGGACAATCTATGGCTACACCTTC | CSAVGTIYGYTF
TRBJ2-6 | NA | TRBV10-3 | TRBD1 | TGTGCCATCACCCCGGGACAGGGGTCGAATGGGGCCAACGTCCTGACTTTC | CAITPGQGSNGANVLTF
TRBJ2-3 | NA | TRBV11-1 | NA | TGTGCCAGCAGCCCTGGACAGCGCACAGATACGCAGTATTTT | CASSPGQRTDTQYF
TRBJ2-1 | NA | TRBV7-2 | NA | TGTGCCAGCAGCCCGACCCCGGGGACCTACAATGAGCAGTTCTTC | CASSPTPGTYNEQFF
TRBJ2-5 | NA | TRBV29-1 | TRBD1 | TGCAGCGTACCCAGCCCGGACAGGGCGGAGACCCAGTACTTC | CSVPSPDRAETQYF